This T cell receptor beta chain was identified during a study of blood T cell repertoires in COVID-19. Whole-study context: Sources were T cells, B-cell-depleted T cells, or PBMCs; the material itself was cDNA or gDNA.

The table came from immunoSEQ multiplex PCR; TCRdb's copy has only in-frame clones and leaves some out. The sample has fewer than 350,000 clones, roughly 93% seen once; the top ten hold about 2.3%. With 2 bases removed from V and 5 bases from J, the gap between germline ends came to 18 bases. CDR3 length: 16 amino acids. Germline V CDR1 and CDR2: MNHEY, SVGAGI. The rearrangement uses TRBV6-5 and TRBJ1-1; D perhaps matches TRBD1 (6 bases). Sequencing was carried out using PBMCs or T cells enriched from blood (not recorded which). The TCR sequence derives from a woman aged 40 to 50 with acute COVID-19. CDR3 sequence: CASSYGQRLSGTEAFF. CDR3 in DNA: TGTGCCAGCAGTTACGGACAGAGACTCTCGGGGACTGAAGCTTTCTTT.